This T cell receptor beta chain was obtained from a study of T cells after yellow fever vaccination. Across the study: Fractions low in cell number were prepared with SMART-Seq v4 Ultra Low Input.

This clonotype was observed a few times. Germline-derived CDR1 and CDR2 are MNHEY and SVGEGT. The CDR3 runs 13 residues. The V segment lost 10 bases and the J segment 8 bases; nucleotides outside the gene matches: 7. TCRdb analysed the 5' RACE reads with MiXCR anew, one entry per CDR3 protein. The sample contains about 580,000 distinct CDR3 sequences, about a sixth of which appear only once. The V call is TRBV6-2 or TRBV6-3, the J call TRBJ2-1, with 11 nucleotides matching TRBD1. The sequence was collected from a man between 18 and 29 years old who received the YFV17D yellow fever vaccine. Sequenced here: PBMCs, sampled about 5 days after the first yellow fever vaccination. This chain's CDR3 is CATTGTGGHEQFF. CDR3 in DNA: TGTGCCACCACCGGGACAGGGGGTCATGAGCAGTTCTTC.